What follows are 9 T cell receptor beta chains derived from one specimen sequenced in a study of pediatric ulcerative colitis (dated by TCRdb to the late 2010s). The receptor library was made with the immunoSEQ multiplex PCR assay. TCRdb holds this immuneACCESS table with in-frame rearrangements only. Some clones are missing; in checked studies, unresolved V genes explain under half, and the rest has no known cause. This sample has tens of thousands of clones in its table, and over 65% of those were observed once. About 23% of the sample lies in the top ten. Sequencing input: blood. The receptors stem from a girl aged 5-17 years with moderate ulcerative colitis.

The chain joins TRBV7-9 to TRBJ1-4; D is unclear. Germline-derived CDR1 and CDR2 are SEHNR and FQNEAQ (reference sequence). The germline V and J ends were trimmed by 0 bases and 1 base, with 6 bases remaining between them. The CDR3 covers 15 residues. The CDR3 nucleotides read TGTGCCAGCAGCTTAGCAGGCAGAACTAATGAAAAACTGTTTTTT. Protein product: CASSLAGRTNEKLFF.

Only one count was recorded for this clone. The V gene is TRBV12-5, the J gene TRBJ2-2, with TRBD1 matching over 11 bases. Germline CDR1 reads LGHNT; CDR2 reads FRNRAP. Trimming cost V 6 bases and J 6 bases; bases outside gene matches: 6. This CDR3 spans 15 amino acids. CDR3 nucleotides: TGTGCTAGTGGGGAAGGACAGGGGGCGCCCGGGGAGCTGTTTTTT. Translating it yields CASGEGQGAPGELFF.

The CDR3 nucleotides are TGTGCCTCAGGGGCCCCGAATCAGCCCCAGCATTTT. Residues: CASGAPNQPQHF. The chain combines TRBV19 with TRBJ1-5; D is perhaps TRBD1 (6 bases). CDR3 length: 12 residues. V dropped 11 bases and J dropped 4 bases, with 12 bases sitting between them. Looked up from germline, CDR1 is LNHDA and CDR2 is SQIVND (reference sequence).

The chain carries TRBV28 and TRBJ2-7; unclear D gene. Trimming removed 3 bases at V and 6 bases at J, with 15 bases between. The CDR3 is 14 amino acids. The germline CDR1 and CDR2 sequences are MDHEN and SYDVKM. Here the CDR3 DNA reads TGTGCCAGCAGTTTTTTGGGCGTCAGTAGCGAGCAGTACTTC. This translates into CASSFLGVSSEQYF.

The table lists this clone with a count of one. The chain links TRBV6-1 to TRBJ2-6; 7 nucleotides match TRBD1. Germline V CDR1 and CDR2: MNHNS, SASEGT. The CDR3 sequence is 18 residues long. J was trimmed by 0 bases and V by 4 bases; bases with no gene match: 9. The CDR3 region has the DNA TGTGCCAGCAGTGGGCCGGACAGGCCATCCTCTGGGGCCAACGTCCTGACTTTC. Translated, it gives CASSGPDRPSSGANVLTF.

V gene TRBV4-2 combines with J gene TRBJ2-2; D may correspond to TRBD1 or TRBD2 (5 bases each). V was cut by 1 base and J by 1 base, with 10 bases left in between. There are 16 residues in the CDR3. CDR1 is LGHNA, CDR2 YNFKEQ, per germline. CDR3 amino acids: CASSQVEGRNTGELFF. CDR3 nucleotides: TGTGCCAGCAGCCAAGTTGAGGGACGGAACACCGGGGAGCTGTTTTTT.

The chain links TRBV5-4 to TRBJ1-1; TRBD1 might be the D (5 bases). CDR3 length equals 16 residues. Germline CDR1 and CDR2: SGHNT and YYREEE (reference sequence). V was pared by 4 bases and J by 5 bases, with 21 bases between. CDR3 bases: TGTGCCAGCAGCCCTCCAGGGTATACGGATCGAACTGAAGCTTTCTTT. This translates into CASSPPGYTDRTEAFF.

This chain joins TRBV4-1 and TRBJ2-1, with 7 nucleotides matching TRBD2. V trimming: 0 bases; J trimming: 7 bases; junction bases outside the gene matches: 18. The CDR3 totals 19 residues. The germline CDR1 and CDR2 sequences are MGHRA and YSYEKL. DNA for the CDR3: TGCGCCAGCAGCCAAGAATATTTAGCTGGCGGGGGAGGCGAGAATGAGCAGTTCTTC. This encodes CASSQEYLAGGGGENEQFF.

This clone was picked up a small number of times. In DNA form, the CDR3 reads TGTGCCAGCAAGAAGATCGGGTCAGCGCTCACTGAAGCTTTCTTT. Its protein product is CASKKIGSALTEAFF. The chain couples TRBV14 to TRBJ1-1, with no clear D. Germline CDR1 SGHDN, CDR2 FVKESK. This CDR3 comprises 15 residues. Trimming removed 7 bases at V and 4 bases at J, with 19 bases between.